This TCR beta chain was documented in a study of shared clonotypes between healthy human individuals. Overall study findings and caveats: Naive subsets typically showed greater estimated richness than memory subsets.

In the case of this clone: Its antigen is unidentified.

In germline, CDR1 is SGHNT, CDR2 YYREEE (reference sequence). Trimming pared 0 bases from V and 3 bases from J, leaving 7 bases between. This CDR3 spans 13 amino acids. Replicate PCRs from sorted subsets contained about 0.2 ug DNA, which is approximately 30,000 T cell genomes. Original data processing: From ImmunoSEQ came sequences covering only the junction and carrying no quality scores, so filtering differed. The data were produced by immunoSEQ multiplex PCR, yet TCRdb's version contains in-frame clones alone and is incomplete. V and J calls and clone size are copied from that table; D and trimming were computed from the DNA. The repertoire consists of some 2,000,000 clones, with approximately 94% occurring once and the leading ten covering roughly 1%. Only CD45RO-negative cells positively selected for CCR7 counted as naive CD8 cells, so terminally differentiated effector memory CD45RA+ cells were excluded.

This clonotype originated in a man between 18 and 29 years old in good health. Input material: naive CD8+ T cells sorted from blood. The chain combines TRBV5-4 with TRBJ2-7, with unresolved D. The DNA of the CDR3 is TGTGCCAGCAGCTTGGAAAGAGACTACGAGCAGTACTTC. Translating gives CASSLERDYEQYF.